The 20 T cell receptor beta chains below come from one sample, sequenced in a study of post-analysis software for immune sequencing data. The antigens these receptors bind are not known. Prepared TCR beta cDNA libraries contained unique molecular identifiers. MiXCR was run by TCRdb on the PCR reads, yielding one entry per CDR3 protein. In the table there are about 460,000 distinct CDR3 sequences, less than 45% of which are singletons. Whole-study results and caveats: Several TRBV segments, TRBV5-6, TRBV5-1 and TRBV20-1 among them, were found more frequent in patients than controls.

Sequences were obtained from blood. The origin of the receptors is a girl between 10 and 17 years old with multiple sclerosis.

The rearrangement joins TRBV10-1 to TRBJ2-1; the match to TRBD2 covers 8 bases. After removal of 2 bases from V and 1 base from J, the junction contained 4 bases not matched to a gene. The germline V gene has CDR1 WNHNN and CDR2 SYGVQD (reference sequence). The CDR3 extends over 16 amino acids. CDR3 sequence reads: CASSEAGGGSYNEQFF. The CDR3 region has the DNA TGCGCCAGCAGTGAGGCGGGAGGAGGTTCCTACAATGAGCAGTTCTTC.

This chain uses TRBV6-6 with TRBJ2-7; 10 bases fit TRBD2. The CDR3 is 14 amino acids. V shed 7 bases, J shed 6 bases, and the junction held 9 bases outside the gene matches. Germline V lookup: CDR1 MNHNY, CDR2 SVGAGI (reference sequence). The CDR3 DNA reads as TGTGCCAGCAACGCAGGGACTAGCGCCTCCGAGCAGTACTTC. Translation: CASNAGTSASEQYF.

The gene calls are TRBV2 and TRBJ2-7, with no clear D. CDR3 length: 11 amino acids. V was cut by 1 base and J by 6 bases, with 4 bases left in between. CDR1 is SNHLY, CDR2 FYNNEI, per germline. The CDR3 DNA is TGTGCCAGCAGTGAAGAGGGCGAGCAGTACTTC. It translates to CASSEEGEQYF.

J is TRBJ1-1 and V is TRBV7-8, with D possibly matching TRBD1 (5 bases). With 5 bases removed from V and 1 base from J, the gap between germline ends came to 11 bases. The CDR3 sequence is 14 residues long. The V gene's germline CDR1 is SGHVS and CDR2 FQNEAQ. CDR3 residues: CASSPGGKNTEAFF. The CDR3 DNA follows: TGTGCCAGCAGCCCGGGGGGGAAGAACACTGAAGCTTTCTTT.

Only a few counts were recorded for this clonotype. The CDR3 reads CASSSYPDTQYF. The DNA of the CDR3 is TGTGCCAGCAGTTCTTATCCGGATACGCAGTATTTT. J is TRBJ2-3 and V is TRBV12-3 or TRBV12-4, with D unresolved. The CDR3 totals 12 residues. V was clipped by 4 bases and J by 6 bases, with 8 bases between them.

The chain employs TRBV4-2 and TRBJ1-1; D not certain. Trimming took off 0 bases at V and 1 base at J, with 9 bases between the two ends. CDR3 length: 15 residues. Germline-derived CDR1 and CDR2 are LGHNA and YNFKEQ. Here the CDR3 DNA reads TGTGCCAGCAGCCAAGATAATCGGGGGAACACTGAAGCTTTCTTT. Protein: CASSQDNRGNTEAFF.

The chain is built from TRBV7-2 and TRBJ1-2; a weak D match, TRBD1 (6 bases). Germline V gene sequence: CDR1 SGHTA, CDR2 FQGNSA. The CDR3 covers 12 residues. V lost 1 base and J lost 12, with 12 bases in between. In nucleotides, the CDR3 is TGTGCCAGCAGCTTAGTGGGACACACAAACACCTTC. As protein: CASSLVGHTNTF.

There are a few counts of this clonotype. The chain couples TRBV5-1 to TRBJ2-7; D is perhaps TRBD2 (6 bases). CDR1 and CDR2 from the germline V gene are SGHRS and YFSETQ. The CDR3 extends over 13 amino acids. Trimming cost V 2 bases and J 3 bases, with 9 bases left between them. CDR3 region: CASSFGSHYEQYF. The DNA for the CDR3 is TGCGCCAGCAGCTTCGGGAGTCACTACGAGCAGTACTTC.

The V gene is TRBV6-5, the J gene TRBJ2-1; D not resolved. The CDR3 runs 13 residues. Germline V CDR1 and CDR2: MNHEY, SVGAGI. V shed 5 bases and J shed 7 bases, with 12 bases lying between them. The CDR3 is CASSARSENEQFF. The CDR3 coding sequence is TGTGCCAGCAGTGCCCGTAGTGAGAATGAGCAGTTCTTC.

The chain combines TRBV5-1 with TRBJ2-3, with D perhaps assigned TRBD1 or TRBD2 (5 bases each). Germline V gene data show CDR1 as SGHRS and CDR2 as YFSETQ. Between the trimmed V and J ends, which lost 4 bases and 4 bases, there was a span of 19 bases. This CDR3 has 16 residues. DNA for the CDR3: TGCGCCAGCAGCCTGAGAGCCGGGGCCGGCGCAGATACGCAGTATTTT. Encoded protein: CASSLRAGAGADTQYF.

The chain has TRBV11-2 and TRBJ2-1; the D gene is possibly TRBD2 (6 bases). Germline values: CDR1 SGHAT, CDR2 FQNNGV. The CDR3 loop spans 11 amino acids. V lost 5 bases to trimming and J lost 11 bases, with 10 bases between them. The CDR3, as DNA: TGTGCCAGCAGCCCGGGACTTAAGCAGTTCTTC. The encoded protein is CASSPGLKQFF.

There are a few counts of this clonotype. The CDR3 loop reads CAIRIEGGSYEQYF. CDR3 bases: TGTGCCATCAGAATTGAGGGTGGGTCCTACGAGCAGTACTTC. The rearrangement uses TRBV10-3 and TRBJ2-7, with TRBD2 as a possible D gene (5 bases). The CDR3 length is 14 residues. V was shortened by 6 bases and J by 1 base, with 13 bases between the two germline ends. The germline CDR1 and CDR2 sequences are ENHRY and SYGVKD.

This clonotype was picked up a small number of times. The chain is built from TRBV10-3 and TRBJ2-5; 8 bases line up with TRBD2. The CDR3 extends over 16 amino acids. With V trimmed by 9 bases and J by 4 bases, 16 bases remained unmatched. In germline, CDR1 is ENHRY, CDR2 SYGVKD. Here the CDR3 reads CAIAPGLGVPSETQYF. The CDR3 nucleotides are TGTGCCATAGCCCCGGGACTAGGGGTCCCCTCAGAGACCCAGTACTTC.

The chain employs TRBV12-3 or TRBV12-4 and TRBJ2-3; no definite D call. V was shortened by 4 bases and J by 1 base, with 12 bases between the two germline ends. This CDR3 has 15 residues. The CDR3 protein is CASSYSSWGTDTQYF. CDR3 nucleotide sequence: TGTGCCAGCAGTTATTCCTCCTGGGGCACAGATACGCAGTATTTT.

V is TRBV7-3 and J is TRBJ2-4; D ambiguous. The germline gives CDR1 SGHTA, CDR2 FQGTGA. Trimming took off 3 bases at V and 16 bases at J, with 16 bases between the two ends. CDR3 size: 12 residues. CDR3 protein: CASSFPGRPVYF. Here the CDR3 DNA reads TGTGCCAGCAGCTTTCCCGGAAGGCCAGTCTACTTC.

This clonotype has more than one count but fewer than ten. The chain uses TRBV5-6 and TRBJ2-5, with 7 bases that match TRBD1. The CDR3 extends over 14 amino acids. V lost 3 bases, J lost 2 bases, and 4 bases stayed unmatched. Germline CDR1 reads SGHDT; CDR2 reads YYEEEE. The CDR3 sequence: CASSWGQKQETQYF. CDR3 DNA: TGTGCCAGCAGCTGGGGACAGAAACAAGAGACCCAGTACTTC.

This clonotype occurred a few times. The CDR3 region has the DNA TGTGCCAGCAGCCAAGAGGGCCATTTAACAGGGGACTATGGCTACACCTTC. This translates into CASSQEGHLTGDYGYTF. The chain links TRBV4-2 to TRBJ1-2; 7 bases line up with TRBD1. This CDR3 has 17 amino acids. J lost 3 bases, V lost 0 bases, and 10 bases had no gene match. Germline V gene data show CDR1 as LGHNA and CDR2 as YNFKEQ.

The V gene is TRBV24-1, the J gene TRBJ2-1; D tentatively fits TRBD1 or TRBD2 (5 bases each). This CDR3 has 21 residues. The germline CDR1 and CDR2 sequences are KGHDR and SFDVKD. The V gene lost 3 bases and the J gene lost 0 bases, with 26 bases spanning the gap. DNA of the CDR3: TGTGCCACCAGTGATCCGTCGACAGTGCCCGTAGCGCGAACCTCCTACAATGAGCAGTTCTTC. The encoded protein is CATSDPSTVPVARTSYNEQFF.

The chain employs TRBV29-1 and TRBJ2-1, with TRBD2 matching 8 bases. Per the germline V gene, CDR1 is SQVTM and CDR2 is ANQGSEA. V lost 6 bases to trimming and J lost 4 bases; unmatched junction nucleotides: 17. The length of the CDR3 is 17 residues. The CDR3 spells CSVVRGGLVALYNEQFF. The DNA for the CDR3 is TGCAGCGTCGTCCGGGGGGGACTTGTCGCCTTATACAATGAGCAGTTCTTC.

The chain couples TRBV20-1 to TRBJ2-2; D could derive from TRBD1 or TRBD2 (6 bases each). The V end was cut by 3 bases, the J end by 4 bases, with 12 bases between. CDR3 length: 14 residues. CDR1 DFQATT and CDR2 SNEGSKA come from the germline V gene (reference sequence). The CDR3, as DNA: TGCAGTGCTAGTCGGGGGCTTCGCACCGGGGAGCTGTTTTTT. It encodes CSASRGLRTGELFF.